This T cell receptor (beta chain) was recovered during a study of blood T cell repertoires in COVID-19. The CDR3 consists of 13 residues. CDR1 is SQVTM, CDR2 ANQGSEA, per germline. Trimming removed 0 bases from V and 7 bases from J, with 9 bases in between. This clone was detected only a few times. The data were produced by immunoSEQ multiplex PCR, yet TCRdb's version contains in-frame clones alone and is incomplete. The repertoire includes 110,000 to 150,000 clones, roughly four fifths of them detected once, and around 8% sits in the top ten. This receptor was taken from a human donor in a cohort sampled during active COVID-19. The chain employs TRBV29-1 and TRBJ1-4; the D gene is possibly TRBD1 (5 bases). Sequencing was done on a sample of peripheral blood. This chain's CDR3 is CSVEEGRGEKLFF. CDR3 in DNA: TGCAGCGTTGAAGAGGGGCGAGGTGAAAAACTGTTTTTT. The full variable domain, completed using reference TRBV29-1 and TRBJ1-4, is SAVISQKPSRDICQRGTSLTIQCQVDSQVTMMFWYRQQPGQSLTLIATANQGSEATYESGFVIDKFPISRPNLTFSTLTVSNMSPEDSSIYLCSVEEGRGEKLFFGSGTQLSVL.